This T cell receptor (beta chain) was recorded in a study of blood T cell repertoires in COVID-19. Study-wide background: T cells, B-cell-depleted T cells, or PBMCs provided the cDNA or gDNA that served as material.

In the study's own analysis: Scientists estimated how many nucleated cells there were by amplifying reference gene primers. The protocol was immunoSEQ multiplex PCR, while the TCRdb copy is restricted to in-frame clones and leaves out a portion. V and J calls plus clone size are reproduced from that table; the DNA served to infer D and trimming. Of 250,000 to 300,000 clones listed, around 83% were seen once; the top ten hold around 3.6%. The source material was peripheral blood. The sequence was collected from a man aged 18-30 years with active or convalescent COVID-19.

The CDR3 bases are TGTGCCAGCAGCGACAGAATTCACACCGGGGAGCTGTTTTTT. Translated: CASSDRIHTGELFF. The chain uses TRBV9 and TRBJ2-2, with unresolved D. The CDR3 runs to 14 residues. Germline CDR1 SGDLS, CDR2 YYNGEE. V gave up 3 bases and J gave up 3 bases, with 9 bases separating them.